The clone carrying this T cell receptor beta chain was observed a few times. These data are taken from a study of T-cell reconstitution after alpha-beta-depleted transplantation in children. Using unique molecular identifiers, the investigators prepared the TCRbeta library. TCRdb re-called the PCR reads with MiXCR, one entry per CDR3 protein. The sample has hundreds of thousands of distinct CDR3 sequences, approximately 19% seen once. V was trimmed by 0 bases and J by 2 bases, leaving 13 bases between them. Germline V gene sequence: CDR1 SGDLS, CDR2 YYNGEE. There are 16 residues in the CDR3. This TCR was recovered from a male patient aged 2 to 9 who had a stem cell transplant for acute lymphoblastic leukemia, so the T cells may come from the graft donor. This sample comprised PBMCs, mostly from graft donor cells, obtained 360 days after TCRalphabeta/CD19-depleted stem cell transplant. This chain links TRBV9 with TRBJ2-3; D remains ambiguous. CDR3: CASSVAPLVATDTQYF. The CDR3 DNA follows: TGTGCCAGCAGCGTAGCTCCCCTAGTCGCCACAGATACGCAGTATTTT.